This T cell receptor beta chain was sequenced for a study of blood T cell repertoires in COVID-19. Looking at the study overall: Italy, Spain and the United States were the sources of the convalescent and acute COVID-19 samples. PBMCs, B-cell-depleted T cells, or T cells provided the cDNA or gDNA that made up the material.

Per the authors' pipeline: The assay estimated nucleated cells by amplifying reference gene primers. Produced via immunoSEQ multiplex PCR; TCRdb's table is partial and in-frame only. V and J calls and clone size follow that table, whereas D and trimming were derived from the DNA. The table includes approximately 75,000 clones, roughly 83% detected once. This CDR3 has 14 residues. Trimming pared 3 bases from V and 4 bases from J, leaving 12 bases between. Germline V lookup: CDR1 LNHDA, CDR2 SQIVND (reference sequence). Source material: peripheral blood. This receptor was obtained from a woman older than 75 with acute or convalescent COVID-19. The chain employs TRBV19 and TRBJ1-1, with D possibly being TRBD1 (6 bases). The CDR3 nucleotides read TGTGCCAGTAGTATTACCCGGACAGTCACTGAAGCTTTCTTT. Translating gives CASSITRTVTEAFF.